Shown below are 9 T cell receptor beta chains from a single sample sequenced in a study of blood T cell repertoires in COVID-19. The protocol was immunoSEQ multiplex PCR, while the TCRdb copy is restricted to in-frame clones and leaves out a portion. The sample yields some 350,000 clones, 80% to 90% seen once. Sequencing was done on a sample of PBMCs or T cells enriched from blood (not recorded which). The receptors come from a woman aged 25 to 39 who had recovered from COVID-19.

The chain employs TRBV27 and TRBJ1-5, with 7 bases fitting TRBD1. This CDR3 spans 15 amino acids. Per the germline V gene, CDR1 is MNHEY and CDR2 is SMNVEV (reference sequence). V dropped 0 bases and J dropped 5; count of bases not matched to a gene: 4. The CDR3 DNA follows: TGTGCCAGCAGTTTATCGGTACAGGGGTATCAGCCCCAGCATTTT. Translated, it gives CASSLSVQGYQPQHF.

V gene TRBV28 combines with J gene TRBJ1-2; 8 positions match TRBD1. Trimming removed 6 bases from V and 4 bases from J; junction bases left unmatched: 13. The CDR3 runs to 16 residues. The germline gives CDR1 MDHEN, CDR2 SYDVKM. In DNA, the CDR3 is TGTGCCAGCAGCCCAACCAAGACAGGGGCTTCCTATGGCTACACCTTC. Translating gives CASSPTKTGASYGYTF.

This clone was counted only a few times. The chain links TRBV7-2 to TRBJ2-3, with 9 bases fitting TRBD1. The V and J ends lost 5 bases and 0 bases, in that order; junction bases with no gene match: 6. The CDR3 runs 16 residues. Germline CDR1 reads SGHTA; CDR2 reads FQGNSA. In DNA, the CDR3 is TGTGCCAGCAGCCAAAGGACAGGGGTTAGCACAGATACGCAGTATTTT. This translates into CASSQRTGVSTDTQYF.

This chain joins TRBV5-6 and TRBJ1-1; TRBD1 matches 7 bases. This CDR3 is 14 amino acids long. Unmatched junction bases numbered 10, after V lost 3 bases and J lost 8 bases. Germline CDR1 SGHDT, CDR2 YYEEEE. CDR3 sequence reads: CASSSRYATGEAFF. The CDR3 nucleotides read TGTGCCAGCAGCTCAAGGTACGCGACAGGGGAAGCTTTCTTT. Based on the CDR3 plus reference TRBV5-6 and TRBJ1-1, the full variable domain is DAGVTQSPTHLIKTRGQQVTLRCSPKSGHDTVSWYQQALGQGPQFIFQYYEEEERQRGNFPDRFSGHQFPNYSSELNVNALLLGDSALYLCASSSRYATGEAFFGQGTRLTVV.

This chain connects TRBV7-9 to TRBJ2-1, with TRBD1 matching over 10 bases. Germline assignment: CDR1 SEHNR and CDR2 FQNEAQ (reference sequence). CDR3 length: 12 amino acids. Trimming at V came to 5 bases and at J to 10 bases, leaving 2 bases not matched to a gene. For the CDR3, the DNA is TGTGCCAGCAGCCGACAGGGGGCCGAGCAGTTCTTC. Translated: CASSRQGAEQFF.

CDR3 region: CASSLLGQGAPGNTIYF. The CDR3, as DNA: TGTGCCAGCAGCTTATTGGGACAGGGGGCGCCCGGAAACACCATATATTTT. V and J are TRBV7-2 and TRBJ1-3; 12 positions agree with TRBD1. V trimming: 2 bases; J trimming: 4 bases; junction bases outside the gene matches: 6. Germline V gene lookup returns CDR1 SGHTA and CDR2 FQGNSA. This CDR3 has 17 residues.

The chain links TRBV29-1 to TRBJ2-3; tentative D call: TRBD2 (5 bases). The CDR3 is 16 residues long. V lost 6 bases to trimming and J lost 8 bases, with 27 bases between them. Per germline, CDR1 SQVTM and CDR2 ANQGSEA. The CDR3 DNA sequence: TGCAGCGTGGGAGCCAGACGAATCACCGGGGTAACTACGCAGTATTTT. The encoded protein is CSVGARRITGVTTQYF.

This chain connects TRBV19 to TRBJ2-7; 8 bases align to TRBD1. This CDR3 has 16 amino acids. The V gene end was trimmed by 5 bases and the J gene end by 3 bases; junction bases not matched to a gene: 12. Germline lookup yields CDR1 LNHDA and CDR2 SQIVND (reference sequence). The CDR3 loop reads CASSPYVGTGDYEQYF. CDR3 DNA sequence: TGTGCCAGTAGTCCCTACGTTGGGACAGGCGACTACGAGCAGTACTTC.

This clone was seen just once. The chain joins TRBV18 to TRBJ1-1, with D perhaps matching TRBD1 (5 bases). V was clipped by 1 base and J by 4 bases, with 13 bases between them. Germline-derived CDR1 and CDR2 are KGHSH and LQKENI. The CDR3 totals 15 residues. The CDR3 DNA sequence: TGTGCCAGCTCACCACTTGGGGGGGAGGGCACTGAAGCTTTCTTT. This codes for CASSPLGGEGTEAFF.